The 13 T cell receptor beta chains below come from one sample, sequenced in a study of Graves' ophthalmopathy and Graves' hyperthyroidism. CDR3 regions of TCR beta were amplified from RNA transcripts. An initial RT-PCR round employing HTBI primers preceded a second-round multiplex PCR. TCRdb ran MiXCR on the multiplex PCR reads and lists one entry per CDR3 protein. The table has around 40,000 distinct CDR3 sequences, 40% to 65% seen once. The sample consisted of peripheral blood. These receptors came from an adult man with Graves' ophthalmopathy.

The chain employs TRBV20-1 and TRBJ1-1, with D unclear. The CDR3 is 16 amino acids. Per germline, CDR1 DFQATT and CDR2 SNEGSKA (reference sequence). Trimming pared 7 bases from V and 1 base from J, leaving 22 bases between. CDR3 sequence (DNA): TGCAGTGGACTAGCCAGGAGGAGTCCCCAGAACACTGAAGCTTTCTTT. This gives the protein CSGLARRSPQNTEAFF.

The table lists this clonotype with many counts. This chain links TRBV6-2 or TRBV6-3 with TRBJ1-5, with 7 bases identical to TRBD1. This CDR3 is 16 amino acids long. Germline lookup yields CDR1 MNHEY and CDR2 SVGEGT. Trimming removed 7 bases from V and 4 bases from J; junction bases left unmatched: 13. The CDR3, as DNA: TGTGCCAGCACCCCTGGCCAGGGGACAGCAAATCAGCCCCAGCATTTT. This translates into CASTPGQGTANQPQHF.

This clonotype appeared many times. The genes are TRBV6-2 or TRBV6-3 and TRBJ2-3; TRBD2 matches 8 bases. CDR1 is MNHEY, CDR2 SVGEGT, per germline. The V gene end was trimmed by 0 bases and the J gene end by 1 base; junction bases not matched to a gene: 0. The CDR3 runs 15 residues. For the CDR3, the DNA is TGTGCCAGCAGTTACTCAGCGGGGGGCACAGATACGCAGTATTTT. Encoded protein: CASSYSAGGTDTQYF.

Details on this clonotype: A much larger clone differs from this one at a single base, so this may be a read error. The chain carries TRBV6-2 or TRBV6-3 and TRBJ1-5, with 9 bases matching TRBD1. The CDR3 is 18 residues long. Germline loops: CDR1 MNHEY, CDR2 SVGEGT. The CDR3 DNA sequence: TGTGCCAGCAGTTACGAATCCGGGACAGGGCATAGCAGTCAGCCCCAGCATTTT. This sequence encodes CASSYESGTGHSSQPQHF.

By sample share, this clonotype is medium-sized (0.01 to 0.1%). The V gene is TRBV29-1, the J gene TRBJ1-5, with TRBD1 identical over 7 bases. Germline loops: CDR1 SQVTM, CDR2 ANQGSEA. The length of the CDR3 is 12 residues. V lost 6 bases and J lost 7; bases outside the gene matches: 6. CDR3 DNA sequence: TGCAGCGTCGGAGTACAGGGGCAGCCCCAGCATTTT. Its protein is CSVGVQGQPQHF.

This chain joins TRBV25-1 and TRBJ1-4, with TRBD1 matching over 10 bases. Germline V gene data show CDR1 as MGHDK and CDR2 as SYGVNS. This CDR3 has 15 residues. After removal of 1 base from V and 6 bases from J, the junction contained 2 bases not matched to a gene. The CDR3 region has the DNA TGTGCCAGCAGTGAATTTGGGACAGGGGATGAAAAACTGTTTTTT. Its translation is CASSEFGTGDEKLFF.

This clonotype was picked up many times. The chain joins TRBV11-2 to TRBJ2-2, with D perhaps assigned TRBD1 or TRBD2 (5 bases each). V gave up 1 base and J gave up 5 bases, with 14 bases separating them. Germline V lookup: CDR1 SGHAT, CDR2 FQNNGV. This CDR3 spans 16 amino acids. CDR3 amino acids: CASSLGTPRETGELFF. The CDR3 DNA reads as TGTGCCAGCAGCTTAGGGACCCCCAGGGAGACCGGGGAGCTGTTTTTT.

CDR3 sequence: CASSPGQGLYGYTF. The CDR3, as DNA: TGTGCCAGCAGCCCCGGACAGGGGCTCTATGGCTACACCTTC. The chain employs TRBV4-2 and TRBJ1-2; TRBD1 agrees at 9 bases. The CDR3 spans 14 residues. Germline CDR1 reads LGHNA; CDR2 reads YNFKEQ. V trimming: 4 bases; J trimming: 4 bases; junction bases outside the gene matches: 4.

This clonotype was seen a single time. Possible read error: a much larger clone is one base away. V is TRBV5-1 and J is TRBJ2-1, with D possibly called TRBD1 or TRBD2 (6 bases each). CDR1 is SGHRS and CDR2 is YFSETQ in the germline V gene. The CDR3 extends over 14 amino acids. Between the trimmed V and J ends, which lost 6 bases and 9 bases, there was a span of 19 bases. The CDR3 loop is CASKGTGGGGEQFF. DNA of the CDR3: TGCGCCAGCAAAGGGACTGGCGGAGGGGGTGAGCAGTTCTTC.

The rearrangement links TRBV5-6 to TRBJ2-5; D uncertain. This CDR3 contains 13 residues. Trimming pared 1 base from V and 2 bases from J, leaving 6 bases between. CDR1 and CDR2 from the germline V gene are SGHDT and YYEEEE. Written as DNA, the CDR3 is TGTGCCAGCAGCTTGAATCCTCAAGAGACCCAGTACTTC. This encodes CASSLNPQETQYF.

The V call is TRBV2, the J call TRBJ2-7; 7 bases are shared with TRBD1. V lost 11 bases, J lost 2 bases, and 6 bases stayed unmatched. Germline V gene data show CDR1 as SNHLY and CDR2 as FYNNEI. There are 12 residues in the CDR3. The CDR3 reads CAGGRGTYEQYF. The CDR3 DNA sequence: TGTGCCGGGGGCAGGGGGACCTACGAGCAGTACTTC. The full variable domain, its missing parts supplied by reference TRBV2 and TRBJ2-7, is EPEVTQTPSHQVTQMGQEVILRCVPISNHLYFYWYRQILGQKVEFLVSFYNNEISEKSEIFDDQFSVERPDGSNFTLKIRSTKLEDSAMYFCAGGRGTYEQYFGPGTRLTVT.

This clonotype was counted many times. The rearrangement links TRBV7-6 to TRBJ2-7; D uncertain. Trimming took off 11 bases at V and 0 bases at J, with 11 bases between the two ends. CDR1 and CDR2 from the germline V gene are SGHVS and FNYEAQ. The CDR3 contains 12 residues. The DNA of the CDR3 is TGTGCCCCCCCCGAAAGCTCCTACGAGCAGTACGTC. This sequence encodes CAPPESSYEQYV.

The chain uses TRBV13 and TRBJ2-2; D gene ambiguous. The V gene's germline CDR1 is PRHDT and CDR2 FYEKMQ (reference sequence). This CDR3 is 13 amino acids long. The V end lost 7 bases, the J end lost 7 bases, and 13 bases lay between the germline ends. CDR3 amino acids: CASKGFASGELFF. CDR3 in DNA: TGTGCCAGCAAGGGTTTTGCTAGCGGGGAGCTGTTTTTT.